Presented here are 10 T cell receptor beta chains from one specimen sequenced in a study of CD8 T cells in ankylosing spondylitis. Each CDR3 protein is one row after TCRdb ran MiXCR on the 5' RACE reads. Counted here are 250,000 to 400,000 distinct CDR3 sequences, more than 9% occurring once; the ten biggest clones make up roughly 9%. The specimen sequenced was blood, either unsorted or a sorted T cell fraction (not recorded which). The source is a female donor with ankylosing spondylitis or in good health (not recorded which).

In its sample, this clonotype was seen many times. The chain carries TRBV20-1 and TRBJ2-1; 7 nucleotides match TRBD2. The CDR3 has 13 amino acids. V dropped 0 bases and J dropped 8; count of bases not matched to a gene: 4. Germline V CDR1 and CDR2: DFQATT, SNEGSKA (reference sequence). The CDR3 reads CSARDFSGDEQFF. The CDR3, as DNA: TGCAGTGCTAGAGATTTCAGCGGGGATGAGCAGTTCTTC.

Many counts were recorded for this clonotype. The chain carries TRBV6-5 and TRBJ2-1; possibly TRBD1 for D (5 bases). V was clipped by 0 bases and J by 4 bases, with 7 bases between them. CDR3 length: 14 amino acids. Germline V CDR1 and CDR2: MNHEY, SVGAGI. The CDR3 loop reads CASSYSRVYNEQFF. The CDR3 nucleotides read TGTGCCAGCAGTTACTCCAGGGTATACAATGAGCAGTTCTTC.

This clonotype showed up many times. CDR3 region: CASSDSSGGDTQYF. In DNA form, the CDR3 reads TGTGCCAGCAGTGACTCTAGCGGGGGGGATACGCAGTATTTT. The chain is built from TRBV6-4 and TRBJ2-3, with TRBD2 matching 10 bases. The germline CDR1 and CDR2 sequences are MRHNA and SNTAGT. This CDR3 comprises 14 residues. J lost 6 bases, V lost 0 bases, and 0 bases had no gene match.

This clonotype was seen ten or more times. J is TRBJ1-5 and V is TRBV20-1, with TRBD1 matching 8 bases. Germline CDR1 is DFQATT and CDR2 is SNEGSKA (reference sequence). CDR3 length equals 15 residues. Losses at the gene ends were 4 bases for V and 2 bases for J; bases not matched to a gene: 7. CDR3 sequence: CSATDRGGGNQPQHF. The CDR3 DNA is TGCAGTGCTACAGACAGGGGAGGGGGCAATCAGCCCCAGCATTTT.

V and J are TRBV5-5 and TRBJ2-1; possible D gene TRBD2, 7 bases. This CDR3 has 15 residues. V lost 7 bases to trimming and J lost 4 bases, with 18 bases between them. The germline gives CDR1 SGHKS, CDR2 YYEKEE (reference sequence). Here the CDR3 DNA reads TGTGCCAGCGGCCAGGCAAGGGGGGGGTACAATGAGCAGTTCTTC. It specifies CASGQARGGYNEQFF. The full variable domain, completed using reference TRBV5-5 and TRBJ2-1, is DAGVTQSPTHLIKTRGQQVTLRCSPISGHKSVSWYQQVLGQGPQFIFQYYEKEERGRGNFPDRFSARQFPNYSSELNVNALLLGDSALYLCASGQARGGYNEQFFGPGTRLTVL.

Points on this clonotype: This could be a read error, since a much larger clone is one nucleotide away. The V and J genes are TRBV5-1 and TRBJ2-7; D is undetermined. Looked up from germline, CDR1 is SGHRS and CDR2 is YFSETQ. This CDR3 comprises 13 residues. CDR3 DNA: TGCGCCAGCAGCTTCCCGAACTCCTACGAGCACTACTTC. This codes for CASSFPNSYEHYF.

The chain links TRBV4-1 to TRBJ1-5; D is uncertain. The CDR3 contains 15 residues. V was shortened by 1 base and J by 4 bases, with 11 bases between the two germline ends. Looked up from germline, CDR1 is MGHRA and CDR2 is YSYEKL. The DNA of the CDR3 is TGCGCCAGCAGCCAAGGGGATCAAGGAAATCAGCCCCAGCATTTT. Its translation is CASSQGDQGNQPQHF.

This clonotype has a handful of counts. The chain employs TRBV9 and TRBJ2-1; D remains ambiguous. From germline, CDR1 is SGDLS and CDR2 YYNGEE. Trimming removed 3 bases at V and 0 bases at J, with 13 bases between. The CDR3 is 16 residues long. CDR3 sequence: CASSGRDSSSYNEQFF. Here the CDR3 DNA reads TGTGCCAGCAGCGGACGAGACTCGAGCTCCTACAATGAGCAGTTCTTC.

This clonotype was detected many times. The gene calls are TRBV29-1 and TRBJ2-7, with 7 bases matching TRBD2. The ends lost 2 bases at V and 0 bases at J; junction bases unmatched: 7. The CDR3 consists of 15 residues. CDR1 and CDR2 from the germline V gene are SQVTM and ANQGSEA. As DNA, the CDR3 is TGCAGCGTTGAATCGGAGGGGACTAACTCCTACGAGCAGTACTTC. The encoded protein is CSVESEGTNSYEQYF.

This clonotype showed up many times. The J gene is TRBJ2-7, the V gene TRBV20-1; possibly TRBD1 or TRBD2 for D (5 bases each). This CDR3 region has 14 residues. The germline V gene encodes CDR1 DFQATT and CDR2 SNEGSKA (reference sequence). Trimming left V 6 bases short and J 3 bases short, with 18 bases between. The CDR3 DNA reads TGCAGTGCCCCAACCCCCTATGGGGGCTACGAGCAGTACTTC. Its protein is CSAPTPYGGYEQYF.